This T cell receptor beta chain was sequenced during a study of blood T cells in healthy people across ages. Regarding the study as a whole: Per million T cells, the diversity of TCR beta decreased roughly linearly as age advanced.

Germline lookup yields CDR1 MNHEY and CDR2 SMNVEV (reference sequence). CDR3 size: 16 residues. Turning to this clonotype: Its antigen remains unknown.

Donors each provided roughly 11 milliliters of peripheral blood. No fewer than 5.5 micrograms of total RNA were isolated from every sample. Alongside a J-beta primer mix, a sample-barcoded 5' primer served in a second PCR lasting about 6 to 12 cycles. TCRdb ran MiXCR on the 5' RACE reads and lists one entry per CDR3 protein. The sample carries about 1.4 million distinct CDR3 sequences, approximately 60% recorded once. The sample was blood. The gene calls are TRBV27 and TRBJ2-1, with 9 bases aligning to TRBD2. TRBJ2-7 matches the DNA end more closely, so the J call is doubtful. The receptor comes from a man aged 18 to 30 in good health. The CDR3 is CASRTWGLAVPNEQYF. The CDR3 DNA sequence: TGTGCCAGCAGGACCTGGGGACTAGCAGTCCCCAATGAGCAGTACTTC.